A single sample gave rise to the 3 T cell receptor beta chains below, sequenced in a study of patients and donors after allogeneic stem cell transplantation. TCRdb passed the RT-PCR reads through MiXCR, listing each CDR3 protein once. The table has over 400,000 distinct CDR3 sequences, roughly 17% seen once; the top ten hold around 6.8%. The sequenced sample was blood, either unsorted or a sorted T cell fraction (not recorded which). The receptors originated from a human donor who was either an allogeneic HSCT recipient or a stem cell or donor lymphocyte infusion donor (not recorded which). It is not recorded whose cells these are; they may come from a transplant donor.

This clonotype was counted a few times. The chain uses TRBV5-1 and TRBJ1-2; D is undetermined. The CDR3 consists of 13 residues. The germline gives CDR1 SGHRS, CDR2 YFSETQ. V lost 0 bases, J lost 4 bases, and 7 bases lay in between. The CDR3 region is CASSLDSAYGYTF. CDR3 DNA sequence: TGCGCCAGCAGCTTGGACAGCGCCTATGGCTACACCTTC.

This clonotype was detected only a few times. The chain employs TRBV19 and TRBJ1-1, with a possible D match to TRBD1 (6 bases). Germline CDR1 is LNHDA and CDR2 is SQIVND (reference sequence). Trimming took 0 bases from V and 4 from J, leaving 15 bases between them. The CDR3 loop spans 16 amino acids. CDR3 protein: CASSIDPKGVGTEAFF. The CDR3, as DNA: TGTGCCAGTAGTATAGATCCCAAGGGGGTAGGCACTGAAGCTTTCTTT.

This clonotype was recorded many times. The chain employs TRBV12-3 or TRBV12-4 and TRBJ1-1; 10 bases fit TRBD1. Trimming took 5 bases from V and 9 from J; bases not matched to a gene: 3. The CDR3 runs 12 residues. CDR3 region: CASSLGQGKAFF. As DNA, the CDR3 is TGTGCCAGCAGTCTGGGACAGGGGAAAGCTTTCTTT.